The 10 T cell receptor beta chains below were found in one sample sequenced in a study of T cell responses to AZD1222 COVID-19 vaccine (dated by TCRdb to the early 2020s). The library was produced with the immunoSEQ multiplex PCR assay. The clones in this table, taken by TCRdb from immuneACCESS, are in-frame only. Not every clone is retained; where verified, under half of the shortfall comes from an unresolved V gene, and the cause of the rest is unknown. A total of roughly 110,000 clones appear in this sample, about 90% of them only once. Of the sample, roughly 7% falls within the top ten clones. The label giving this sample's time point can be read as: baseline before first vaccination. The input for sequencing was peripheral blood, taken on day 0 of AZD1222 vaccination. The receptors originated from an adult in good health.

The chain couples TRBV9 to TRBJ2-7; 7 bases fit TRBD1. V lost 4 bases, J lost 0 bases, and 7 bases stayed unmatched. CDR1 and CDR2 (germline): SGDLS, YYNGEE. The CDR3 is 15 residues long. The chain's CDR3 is CASSITGTVSYEQYF. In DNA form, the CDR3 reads TGTGCCAGCAGCATTACCGGGACAGTCTCCTACGAGCAGTACTTC.

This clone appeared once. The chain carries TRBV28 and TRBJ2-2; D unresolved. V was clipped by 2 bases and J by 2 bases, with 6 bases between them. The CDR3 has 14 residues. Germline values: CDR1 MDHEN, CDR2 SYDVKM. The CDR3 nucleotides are TGTGCCAGCAGTTTAACGGCCAACACCGGGGAGCTGTTTTTT. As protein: CASSLTANTGELFF. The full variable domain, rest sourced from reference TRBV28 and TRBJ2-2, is DVKVTQSSRYLVKRTGEKVFLECVQDMDHENMFWYRQDPGLGLRLIYFSYDVKMKEKGDIPEGYSVSREKKERFSLILESASTNQTSMYLCASSLTANTGELFFGEGSRLTVL.

CDR3 amino acids: CAWSPGTEAFF. In DNA form, the CDR3 reads TGTGCCTGGAGTCCAGGGACTGAAGCTTTCTTT. The chain combines TRBV30 with TRBJ1-1, with a weak D call TRBD1 (5 bases). Trimming removed 2 bases from V and 5 bases from J, with 6 bases in between. The germline CDR1 and CDR2 sequences are GTSNPN and SVGIG (reference sequence). The CDR3 contains 11 residues.

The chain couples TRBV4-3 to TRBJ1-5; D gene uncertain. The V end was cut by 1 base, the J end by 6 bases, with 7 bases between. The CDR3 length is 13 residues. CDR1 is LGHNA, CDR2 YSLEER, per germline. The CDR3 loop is CASSQGYGQPQHF. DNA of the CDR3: TGCGCCAGCAGCCAAGGTTATGGTCAGCCCCAGCATTTT.

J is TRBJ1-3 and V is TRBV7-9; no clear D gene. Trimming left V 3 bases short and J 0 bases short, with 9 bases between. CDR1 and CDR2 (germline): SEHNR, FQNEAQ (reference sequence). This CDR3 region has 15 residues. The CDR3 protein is CASSFGQLSGNTIYF. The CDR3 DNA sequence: TGTGCCAGCAGCTTCGGGCAGCTCTCTGGAAACACCATATATTTT. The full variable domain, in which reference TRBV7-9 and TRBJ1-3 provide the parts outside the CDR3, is DTGVSQNPRHKITKRGQNVTFRCDPISEHNRLYWYRQTLGQGPEFLTYFQNEAQLEKSRLLSDRFSAERPKGSFSTLEIQRTEQGDSAMYLCASSFGQLSGNTIYFGEGSWLTVV.

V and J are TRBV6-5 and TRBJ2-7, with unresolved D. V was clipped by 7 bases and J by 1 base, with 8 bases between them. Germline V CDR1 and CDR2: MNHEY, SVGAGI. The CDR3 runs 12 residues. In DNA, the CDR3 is TGTGCCAGCACCCGGGTATCCTACGAGCAGTACTTC. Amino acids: CASTRVSYEQYF.

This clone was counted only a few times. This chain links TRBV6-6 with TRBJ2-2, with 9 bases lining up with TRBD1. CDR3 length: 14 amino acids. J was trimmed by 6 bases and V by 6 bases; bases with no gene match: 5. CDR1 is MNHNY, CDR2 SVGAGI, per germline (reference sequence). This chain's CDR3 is CASRINRGPGELFF. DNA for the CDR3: TGTGCCAGCAGGATTAACAGGGGGCCCGGGGAGCTGTTTTTT.

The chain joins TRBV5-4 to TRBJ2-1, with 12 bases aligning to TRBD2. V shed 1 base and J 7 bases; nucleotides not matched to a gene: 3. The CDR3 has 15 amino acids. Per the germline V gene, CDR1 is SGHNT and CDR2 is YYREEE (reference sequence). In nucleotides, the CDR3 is TGTGCCAGCAGCTTGCTAGCGGGAGGGGGTAATGAGCAGTTCTTC. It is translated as CASSLLAGGGNEQFF.

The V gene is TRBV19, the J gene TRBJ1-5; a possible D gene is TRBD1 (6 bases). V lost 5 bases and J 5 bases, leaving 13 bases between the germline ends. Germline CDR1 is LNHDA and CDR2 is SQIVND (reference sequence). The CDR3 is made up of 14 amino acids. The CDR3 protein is CASSPPTGYQPQHF. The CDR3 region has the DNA TGTGCCAGTAGTCCTCCGACAGGATATCAGCCCCAGCATTTT.

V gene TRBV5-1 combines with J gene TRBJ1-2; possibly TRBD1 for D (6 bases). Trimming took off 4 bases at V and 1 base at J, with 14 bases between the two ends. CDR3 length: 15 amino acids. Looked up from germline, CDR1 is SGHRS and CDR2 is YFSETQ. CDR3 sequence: CASSLDGQLNYGYTF. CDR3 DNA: TGCGCCAGCAGCCTGGATGGACAGCTTAACTATGGCTACACCTTC.